These 24 T cell receptor beta chains originate from one sample sequenced in a study of T cell repertoires in cytomegalovirus infection. Via MiXCR, TCRdb re-called the reads, giving one row per CDR3 protein. Of approximately 750,000 distinct CDR3 sequences listed, 35% were seen once; the top ten hold about 2.8%. The sample was PBMCs. These receptors came from a human donor in good health (CMV status not recorded). Some clones in this sample may be carry-over from other donors' samples.

The chain has TRBV28 and TRBJ2-1; D unresolved. The CDR3 sequence is 17 residues long. Germline CDR1 and CDR2: MDHEN and SYDVKM. Between the trimmed V and J ends, which lost 2 bases and 0 bases, there was a span of 14 bases. In DNA form, the CDR3 reads TGTGCCAGCAGTTTAACGACCGTCCAGAGCTCCTACAATGAGCAGTTCTTC. Residues: CASSLTTVQSSYNEQFF.

J is TRBJ2-5 and V is TRBV7-6; D is undetermined. Trimming shortened V by 1 base and J by 5 bases, and 8 bases separated the two germline ends. CDR3 length equals 13 residues. CDR1 and CDR2 (germline): SGHVS, FNYEAQ. The DNA for the CDR3 is TGTGCCAGCAGCTTAGAAGTTAAGGAGACCCAGTACTTC. Residues: CASSLEVKETQYF.

CDR3 loop: CASSMTYDTEAFF. The CDR3 DNA is TGTGCCAGTAGTATGACTTACGACACTGAAGCTTTCTTT. The rearrangement links TRBV19 to TRBJ1-1; no clear D gene. The CDR3 runs 13 residues. Germline assignment: CDR1 LNHDA and CDR2 SQIVND (reference sequence). V gave up 3 bases and J gave up 3 bases, with 8 bases separating them.

This clonotype occurred a few times. CDR3 coding DNA: TGTGCCAGCAGCTCAACCCAGGGCTCCGGCCTTGAAAAACTGTTTTTT. Translated, it gives CASSSTQGSGLEKLFF. The chain couples TRBV5-4 to TRBJ1-4; weak D call: TRBD1 (5 bases). The germline V gene encodes CDR1 SGHNT and CDR2 YYREEE (reference sequence). This CDR3 has 16 residues. The V end was cut by 3 bases, the J end by 7 bases, with 19 bases between.

The rearrangement uses TRBV28 and TRBJ1-1; a weak D match, TRBD1 (6 bases). Trimming removed 3 bases from V and 8 bases from J, with 13 bases in between. CDR1 is MDHEN and CDR2 is SYDVKM in the germline V gene. CDR3 size: 13 residues. The CDR3 is CASSFGGGEEAFF. DNA for the CDR3: TGTGCCAGCAGTTTCGGGGGGGGCGAAGAAGCTTTCTTT.

This clonotype occurred a few times. The chain links TRBV7-6 to TRBJ2-7, with D unclear. CDR1 and CDR2 from the germline V gene are SGHVS and FNYEAQ. The CDR3 runs 15 residues. Between the trimmed V and J ends, which lost 5 bases and 2 bases, there was a span of 16 bases. This chain's CDR3 is CASSPGGGQTYEQYF. For the CDR3, the DNA is TGTGCCAGCAGCCCAGGCGGCGGTCAGACCTACGAGCAGTACTTC.

This clonotype was detected only a few times. The rearrangement joins TRBV5-1 to TRBJ2-1, with D possibly TRBD1 on 5 matching bases. Trimming removed 7 bases at V and 2 bases at J, with 16 bases between. The germline V gene has CDR1 SGHRS and CDR2 YFSETQ. The CDR3 extends over 15 amino acids. The CDR3 DNA is TGCGCCAGCGAATTAGGTCAGGGTCCCTACAATGAGCAGTTCTTC. It yields the protein CASELGQGPYNEQFF.

This clonotype was recorded a few times. J is TRBJ2-1 and V is TRBV28, with 7 positions matching TRBD1. The V segment lost 10 bases and the J segment 9 bases; nucleotides outside the gene matches: 21. The CDR3 consists of 16 residues. Germline values: CDR1 MDHEN, CDR2 SYDVKM. Written as DNA, the CDR3 is TGTGCCACTCGAGGGGGCGGCCCTTCTCTTTTTGGTGAGCAGTTCTTC. Translation gives CATRGGGPSLFGEQFF.

This clonotype was detected many times. The chain couples TRBV7-2 to TRBJ2-3; possibly TRBD2 for D (6 bases). Deletions cut 0 bases from V and 1 base from J, with 8 bases between. CDR3 size: 15 residues. Germline values: CDR1 SGHTA, CDR2 FQGNSA. As DNA, the CDR3 is TGTGCCAGCAGCTTAGCGCGGGGACGCACAGATACGCAGTATTTT. Translation gives CASSLARGRTDTQYF. Complete variable domain (other parts from reference TRBV7-2 and TRBJ2-3): GAGVSQSPSNKVTEKGKDVELRCDPISGHTALYWYRQSLGQGLEFLIYFQGNSAPDKSGLPSDRFSAERTGGSVSTLTIQRTQQEDSAVYLCASSLARGRTDTQYFGPGTRLTVL.

This clonotype was seen at least ten times. This chain connects TRBV7-2 to TRBJ2-1, with 7 positions matching TRBD1. J lost 9 bases, V lost 2 bases, and 10 bases had no gene match. Per the germline V gene, CDR1 is SGHTA and CDR2 is FQGNSA. This CDR3 has 15 amino acids. CDR3 amino acids: CASSLHGTALSEQFF. CDR3 coding DNA: TGTGCCAGCAGCTTACACGGGACAGCCCTCAGTGAGCAGTTCTTC. The full variable domain, its missing parts supplied by reference TRBV7-2 and TRBJ2-1, is GAGVSQSPSNKVTEKGKDVELRCDPISGHTALYWYRQSLGQGLEFLIYFQGNSAPDKSGLPSDRFSAERTGGSVSTLTIQRTQQEDSAVYLCASSLHGTALSEQFFGPGTRLTVL.

V and J are TRBV19 and TRBJ2-1; D unclear. V shed 3 bases and J shed 10 bases, with 16 bases lying between them. This CDR3 region has 14 residues. Germline V gene lookup returns CDR1 LNHDA and CDR2 SQIVND (reference sequence). CDR3 nucleotide sequence: TGTGCCAGTAGTATGAGGCTAACGGGCCTCGAGCAGTTCTTC. Amino acids: CASSMRLTGLEQFF.

This clonotype occurred a few times. V gene TRBV7-2 combines with J gene TRBJ1-6; 7 bases map to TRBD1. CDR1 and CDR2 from the germline V gene are SGHTA and FQGNSA. CDR3 size: 15 residues. V lost 5 bases to trimming and J lost 2 bases; unmatched junction nucleotides: 3. CDR3 coding DNA: TGTGCCAGCAGCCTAGACAGGGCCTATAATTCACCCCTCCACTTT. Amino acids: CASSLDRAYNSPLHF.

The table lists this clonotype with many counts. The chain is built from TRBV7-2 and TRBJ2-1; TRBD2 might be the D (6 bases). Trimming cost V 3 bases and J 10 bases, with 28 bases left between them. Per germline, CDR1 SGHTA and CDR2 FQGNSA. The CDR3 has 18 residues. CDR3 sequence: CASSFPPALAEAGREQFF. CDR3 bases: TGTGCCAGCAGCTTCCCCCCCGCACTAGCCGAAGCTGGTCGGGAGCAGTTCTTC.

The V and J genes are TRBV20-1 and TRBJ1-1; D is perhaps TRBD1 (6 bases). Trimming stripped 8 bases from V and 10 bases from J, with 23 bases between. Germline V gene sequence: CDR1 DFQATT, CDR2 SNEGSKA (reference sequence). CDR3 size: 13 residues. For the CDR3, the DNA is TGCAGTACCCCACGGAGGGGGGGCCCGACAGCTTTCTTT. Translation gives CSTPRRGGPTAFF.

The J gene is TRBJ2-5, the V gene TRBV5-1, with D maybe TRBD2 (5 bases). Germline V CDR1 and CDR2: SGHRS, YFSETQ. This CDR3 is built from 16 residues. Between the trimmed V and J ends, which lost 4 bases and 2 bases, there was a span of 18 bases. The CDR3 DNA reads as TGCGCCAGCAGCACTCGACTACTGATATCTCAAGAGACCCAGTACTTC. Encoded protein: CASSTRLLISQETQYF.

There are a few counts of this clonotype. This chain uses TRBV28 with TRBJ1-1; D is ambiguous. The ends were cut back, 6 bases at V and 4 bases at J, with 15 bases in the middle. This CDR3 is built from 14 residues. Germline V gene lookup returns CDR1 MDHEN and CDR2 SYDVKM. CDR3 bases: TGTGCCAGCAGGAACCCAAAGGCTGCCACTGAAGCTTTCTTT. This gives the protein CASRNPKAATEAFF.

This clonotype was seen only a few times. V is TRBV30 and J is TRBJ2-7, with D possibly being TRBD2 (5 bases). CDR3 length: 12 amino acids. The germline V gene has CDR1 GTSNPN and CDR2 SVGIG (reference sequence). With 4 bases removed from V and 9 bases from J, the gap between germline ends came to 16 bases. The CDR3 DNA reads TGTGCCTGGAACCCGGGAACCCTTCGGCAGTACTTC. This sequence encodes CAWNPGTLRQYF.

V is TRBV5-5 and J is TRBJ1-5, with a possible D match to TRBD1 (5 bases). Germline V lookup: CDR1 SGHKS, CDR2 YYEKEE (reference sequence). The ends were cut back, 4 bases at V and 3 bases at J, with 14 bases in the middle. This CDR3 is 15 amino acids long. The CDR3 DNA follows: TGTGCCAGCAGCCTGACAGAACCCTTCAATCAGCCCCAGCATTTT. Translation gives CASSLTEPFNQPQHF.

This clonotype was seen only a few times. The chain is built from TRBV11-2 and TRBJ2-3; 7 nucleotides line up with TRBD1. Germline lookup yields CDR1 SGHAT and CDR2 FQNNGV. The CDR3 contains 14 residues. Trimming took 7 bases from V and 3 from J; bases not matched to a gene: 7. The CDR3 is CASTGAGGTDTQYF. CDR3 DNA: TGTGCCAGCACTGGGGCAGGGGGAACAGATACGCAGTATTTT.

V usage is TRBV20-1 and J usage is TRBJ1-3, with 8 positions matching TRBD1. With 5 bases clipped from V and 0 bases from J, the junction kept 3 bases outside the gene matches. The CDR3 spans 14 residues. From germline, CDR1 is DFQATT and CDR2 SNEGSKA (reference sequence). The CDR3 DNA is TGCAGTGCTTGGGACAGGAACTCTGGAAACACCATATATTTT. Translation: CSAWDRNSGNTIYF.

The V call is TRBV6-1, the J call TRBJ2-1; D possibly corresponds to TRBD2 (5 bases). V was shortened by 7 bases and J by 8 bases, with 12 bases between the two germline ends. Germline V CDR1 and CDR2: MNHNS, SASEGT. The CDR3 has 12 residues. The CDR3: CASTGEGYEQFF. For the CDR3, the DNA is TGTGCCAGCACTGGAGAGGGCTATGAGCAGTTCTTC.

The rearrangement uses TRBV7-2 and TRBJ2-3; D is unclear. This CDR3 region has 15 residues. V lost 3 bases to trimming and J lost 6 bases, with 16 bases between them. Germline assignment: CDR1 SGHTA and CDR2 FQGNSA. CDR3 in DNA: TGTGCCAGCAGCTTTTTGACTCCTTTTCGGGATACGCAGTATTTT. This translates into CASSFLTPFRDTQYF.

This sequence joins TRBV6-6 and TRBJ2-3; 7 nucleotides align to TRBD2. V lost 8 bases, J lost 2 bases, and 4 bases stayed unmatched. Germline V gene lookup returns CDR1 MNHNY and CDR2 SVGAGI (reference sequence). This CDR3 is built from 13 residues. CDR3 DNA: TGTGCCAGCGGGGGGGGAGCCACAGATACGCAGTATTTT. This encodes CASGGGATDTQYF.

This chain joins TRBV20-1 and TRBJ2-7; 7 bases are a match to TRBD1. Trimming at V came to 0 bases and at J to 7 bases, leaving 12 bases not matched to a gene. This CDR3 region has 15 residues. The germline CDR1 and CDR2 sequences are DFQATT and SNEGSKA (reference sequence). This CDR3 is CSARDLRYRGDEQYF. The CDR3 DNA is TGCAGTGCTAGAGATCTGCGGTACAGGGGCGATGAGCAGTACTTC.